This T cell receptor (beta chain) came from a study of cytomegalovirus exposure and HLA in healthy donors. About the study: Counted in an early data release were about 85 million unique TCRs from HLA-typed donors. Whole-study results and caveats: TCR beta V- and J-gene trimming, according to a later analysis, was linked to a missense DCLRE1C variant.

A multiplex PCR was run with 60 Vbeta primers and 13 Jbeta primers. Repertoires were generated with immunoSEQ multiplex PCR, while TCRdb's copy carries only in-frame clones and drops some. The sample shows about 98,000 clones, 55% to 75% of them seen only once. V lost 0 bases and J lost 2; bases outside the gene matches: 7. This CDR3 is built from 17 residues. Germline V lookup: CDR1 SGDLS, CDR2 YYNGEE. Notes on this clone: The antigen is unknown.

Samples came from healthy bone marrow donors. The V gene is TRBV9, the J gene TRBJ2-3; TRBD2 agrees at 9 bases. The sequence derives from a man in his fifties or sixties in good health and CMV-seronegative. Sample: PBMCs. CDR3 residues: CASSVAEASGTTDTQYF. Here the CDR3 DNA reads TGTGCCAGCAGCGTAGCGGAGGCTAGCGGGACCACAGATACGCAGTATTTT.